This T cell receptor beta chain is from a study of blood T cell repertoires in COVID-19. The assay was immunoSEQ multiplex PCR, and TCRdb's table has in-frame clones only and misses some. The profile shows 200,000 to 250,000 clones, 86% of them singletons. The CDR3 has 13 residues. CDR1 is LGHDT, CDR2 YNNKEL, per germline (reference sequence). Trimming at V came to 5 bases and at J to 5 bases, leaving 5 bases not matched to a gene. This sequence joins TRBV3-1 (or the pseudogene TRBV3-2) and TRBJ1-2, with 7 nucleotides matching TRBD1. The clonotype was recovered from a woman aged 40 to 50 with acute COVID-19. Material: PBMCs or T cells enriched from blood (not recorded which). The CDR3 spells CASSARQGYGYTF. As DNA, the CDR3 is TGTGCCAGCAGCGCACGACAGGGTTATGGCTACACCTTC.